The 27 T cell receptor beta chains below were found in one sample sequenced in a study of T cell clonality in common variable immunodeficiency. The repertoire was sequenced with immunoSEQ multiplex PCR; TCRdb's copy has only in-frame clones and lacks some. This sample carries approximately 30,000 clones, none of them present only once. Sample: peripheral blood mononuclear cells. All receptors come from a person aged 18-69 years in good health.

Comments on this clone: The read falls 3 residues short of the CDR3 end, and the missing part is taken from the germline J gene. This chain uses TRBV18 with TRBJ1-2; 7 nucleotides match TRBD1. CDR1 is KGHSH and CDR2 is LQKENI in the germline V gene. This CDR3 region has 14 residues. CDR3 amino acids: CASSPPGTVYDYTF. The sequenced part of the CDR3 DNA is TGTGCCAGCTCACCACCTGGGACAGTCTACGAC. The full variable domain, with the rest looked up from reference TRBV18 and TRBJ1-2, is NAGVMQNPRHLVRRRGQEARLRCSPMKGHSHVYWYRQLPEEGLKFMVYLQKENIIDESGMPKERFSAEFPKEGPSILRIQQVVRGDSAAYFCASSPPGTVYDYTFGSGTRLTVV.

This clone was recorded many times. The read halts 3 residues ahead of the CDR3 end, with the missing end drawn from the germline J gene. This chain joins TRBV7-6 and TRBJ2-6, with 10 bases lining up with TRBD2. Germline CDR1 and CDR2: SGHVS and FNYEAQ. The CDR3 length is 18 residues. The V gene end was trimmed by 4 bases and the J gene end by 2 bases; junction bases not matched to a gene: 8. The covered CDR3 bases are TGTGCCAGCAGCTCACAAGCGGGAGGGCCAACTGGGGCCAACGTC. The encoded protein is CASSSQAGGPTGANV. The CDR3 reads in full as CASSSQAGGPTGANVLTF.

This clone has a count of ten or more. The CDR3 extends 3 residues past the end of the read, so its final part is completed from the germline J gene. The chain employs TRBV5-1 and TRBJ2-2, with 13 nucleotides matching TRBD2. J lost 5 bases, V lost 6 bases, and 7 bases had no gene match. Per the germline V gene, CDR1 is SGHRS and CDR2 is YFSETQ. This CDR3 region has 16 residues. CDR3 sequence: CASNSGLAGETGELFF. Incomplete CDR3 DNA: TGCGCCAGCAACTCAGGACTAGCGGGAGAAACCGGGGAG.

There are a few counts of this clone. The DNA ends 3 residues before the CDR3 does, and the rest of the CDR3 is filled in from the germline J gene. This rearrangement joins TRBV13 to TRBJ2-1; tentatively, D is TRBD1 (5 bases). V lost 2 bases and J lost 0, with 14 bases in between. The CDR3 has 17 residues. Germline CDR1 reads PRHDT; CDR2 reads FYEKMQ (reference sequence). The CDR3 bases that were read are TGTGCCAGCAGCTTATGGGGCGGCCAGCCCTCCTACAATGAG. This encodes CASSLWGGQPSYNE. The full-length CDR3 reads as CASSLWGGQPSYNEQFF. Complete variable domain (other parts from reference TRBV13 and TRBJ2-1): AAGVIQSPRHLIKEKRETATLKCYPIPRHDTVYWYQQGPGQDPQFLISFYEKMQSDKGSIPDRFSAQQFSDYHSELNMSSLELGDSALYFCASSLWGGQPSYNEQFFGPGTRLTVL.

This clone was seen only a few times. The read gets to within 3 residues of the CDR3 end, and the germline J gene fills in the rest. The chain recombines TRBV10-2 with TRBJ2-7; 7 bases are a match to TRBD2. With V trimmed by 4 bases and J by 5 bases, 17 bases remained unmatched. The length of the CDR3 is 17 residues. Looked up from germline, CDR1 is WSHSY and CDR2 is SAAADI. The sequenced CDR3 bases are TGCGCCAGCAGTGCGGGAATAATTGGCGGGAGAAGGAACGAG. It codes for CASSAGIIGGRRNE. The CDR3 in its entirety is CASSAGIIGGRRNEQYF.

This clone was found many times. The read terminates 3 residues before the CDR3 end, so the remaining end is supplied by the germline J gene. The J gene is TRBJ2-3, the V gene TRBV19; D is unresolved. This CDR3 is 14 amino acids long. From germline, CDR1 is LNHDA and CDR2 SQIVND (reference sequence). Trimming shortened V by 5 bases and J by 6 bases, and 15 bases separated the two germline ends. The sequenced CDR3 bases are TGTGCCAGTAGTTCCCAGCAGGAGAGGGATACG. The encoded protein is CASSSQQERDT. The full-length CDR3 reads as CASSSQQERDTQYF.

This clone was counted at least ten times. The read falls 3 residues short of the CDR3 end, and the missing part is taken from the germline J gene. The rearrangement joins TRBV2 to TRBJ1-2; D ambiguous. The V gene's germline CDR1 is SNHLY and CDR2 FYNNEI. The CDR3 runs to 14 residues. The ends were cut back, 8 bases at V and 0 bases at J, with 13 bases in the middle. Incomplete CDR3 DNA: TGTGCCAGCGGCGGGAGGGAAGCTAACTATGGC. This codes for CASGGREANYG. The CDR3 reads in full as CASGGREANYGYTF.

This clone was detected many times. The sequence runs out 3 residues before the end of the CDR3; the remainder is reconstructed from the germline J gene. The chain has TRBV6-1 and TRBJ1-2; D gene unclear. The CDR3 extends over 12 amino acids. Trimming took off 3 bases at V and 3 bases at J, with 5 bases between the two ends. The germline V gene encodes CDR1 MNHNS and CDR2 SASEGT. The CDR3 DNA, read in part, is TGTGCCAGCAGTGATAGCGACTATGGC. Its translation is CASSDSDYG. From start to end, the CDR3 is CASSDSDYGYTF.

This clone was found many times. The DNA ends 3 residues before the CDR3 does, and the rest of the CDR3 is filled in from the germline J gene. The rearrangement joins TRBV2 to TRBJ2-7, with 8 bases lining up with TRBD1. The V gene's germline CDR1 is SNHLY and CDR2 FYNNEI. Unmatched junction bases numbered 2, after V lost 4 bases and J lost 0 bases. This CDR3 spans 14 amino acids. The CDR3 sequence: CASSGTGSSYEQYF. The sequenced CDR3 bases are TGTGCCAGCAGTGGGACAGGGAGCTCCTACGAG.

This clone was seen ten or more times. The observed sequence ends 3 residues before the CDR3 terminus, with the missing tail filled in from the germline J gene. This rearrangement joins TRBV30 to TRBJ2-7, with unresolved D. Deletions cut 0 bases from V and 4 bases from J, with 7 bases between. Per germline, CDR1 GTSNPN and CDR2 SVGIG (reference sequence). The CDR3 is 12 amino acids. Partial CDR3 DNA: TGTGCCTGGAGTGTAGCGCCTTACGAG. As protein: CAWSVAPYE. In full, the CDR3 reads CAWSVAPYEQYF.

This clone was counted only a few times. The CDR3 end falls 3 residues outside the read, so it is completed with the germline J gene. This chain links TRBV5-1 with TRBJ1-2, with D tentatively TRBD1 (5 bases). The V and J ends lost 4 bases and 4 bases respectively, with 17 bases between them. Per the germline V gene, CDR1 is SGHRS and CDR2 is YFSETQ. CDR3 length: 15 amino acids. The sequenced part of the CDR3 DNA is TGCGCCAGCAGCCTTGACAGTATTACTGGCTATGGC. Translating it yields CASSLDSITGYG. The full CDR3 is CASSLDSITGYGYTF.

This clone was recorded at least ten times. The CDR3 end lies 3 residues beyond the end of the read and is filled in from the germline J gene. The chain links TRBV28 to TRBJ1-4, with TRBD1 as a possible D gene (6 bases). With 7 bases removed from V and 10 bases from J, the gap between germline ends came to 13 bases. The CDR3 runs to 12 residues. Germline lookup yields CDR1 MDHEN and CDR2 SYDVKM. The CDR3 loop reads CASTPPRGKLFF. Incomplete CDR3 DNA: TGTGCCAGCACCCCCCCCAGGGGAAAA.

This clone has ten or more counts. The read gets to within 3 residues of the CDR3 end, and the germline J gene fills in the rest. V usage is TRBV10-1 and J usage is TRBJ2-7, with D possibly TRBD2 on 7 matching bases. The CDR3 sequence is 13 residues long. Germline V gene sequence: CDR1 WNHNN, CDR2 SYGVQD (reference sequence). Deletions cut 1 base from V and 6 bases from J, with 10 bases between. CDR3 DNA, as far as it was read: TGCGCCAGCAGTGAGTATAGGGGGGGCGAG. It is translated as CASSEYRGGE. The CDR3, in full, reads CASSEYRGGEQYF.

This clone occurred a few times. The sequenced fragment ends 3 residues before the CDR3 boundary, so the rest is inferred from the germline J gene. The chain combines TRBV13 with TRBJ1-1, with 9 bases identical to TRBD1. The V gene's germline CDR1 is PRHDT and CDR2 FYEKMQ (reference sequence). This CDR3 is built from 13 residues. Here the CDR3 reads CASSLTDRGKAFF. The DNA read from the CDR3 is TGTGCCAGCAGCCTGACGGACAGGGGTAAG.

This clone has at least ten counts. The read ends 3 residues before the CDR3 terminus; that terminus is restored from the germline J gene. The chain is built from TRBV4-1 and TRBJ2-1; 9 bases map to TRBD2. Trimming took 3 bases from V and 9 from J; bases not matched to a gene: 9. Germline V CDR1 and CDR2: MGHRA, YSYEKL. This CDR3 contains 15 residues. CDR3 DNA (partial): TGCGCCAGCAGCCACTCTCGGCTAGCGGGAAGTGAG. Residues: CASSHSRLAGSE. The whole CDR3 protein reads CASSHSRLAGSEQFF.

This clone was counted many times. Coverage ceases 3 residues before the CDR3 finishes, and the germline J gene fills in the end. The chain links TRBV18 to TRBJ1-2; 8 bases are shared with TRBD1. Trimming at V came to 3 bases and at J to 6 bases, leaving 9 bases not matched to a gene. The CDR3 contains 15 residues. Germline V gives CDR1 KGHSH, CDR2 LQKENI. The part of the CDR3 DNA that was read is TGTGCCAGCTCACCCCCTATGGGACAGGAGCATGGC. This codes for CASSPPMGQEHG. The CDR3 in full is CASSPPMGQEHGYTF.

This clone was seen more than once but under ten times. The DNA ends 3 residues before the CDR3 does, and the rest of the CDR3 is filled in from the germline J gene. The rearrangement uses TRBV5-5 and TRBJ2-5, with D perhaps matching TRBD2 (5 bases). The germline V and J ends were trimmed by 4 bases and 5 bases, with 12 bases remaining between them. The CDR3 is 13 residues long. Germline V gene data show CDR1 as SGHKS and CDR2 as YYEKEE (reference sequence). The CDR3 bases that were read are TGTGCCAGCAGCCCGGGGATTGAGGAGACC. It yields the protein CASSPGIEET. The whole CDR3 reads CASSPGIEETQYF.

This clone was seen repeatedly, ten times or more. The read halts 3 residues ahead of the CDR3 end, with the missing end drawn from the germline J gene. This sequence joins TRBV7-9 and TRBJ2-7; D is uncertain. V was clipped by 1 base and J by 5 bases, with 12 bases between them. The CDR3 extends over 14 amino acids. Germline V gene data show CDR1 as SEHNR and CDR2 as FQNEAQ (reference sequence). CDR3 bases read: TGTGCCAGCAGCTTAGACCCGGTTCGGGACGAG. This codes for CASSLDPVRDE. The CDR3 in full is CASSLDPVRDEQYF.

This clone occurred many times. The read stops 3 residues short of the end of the CDR3; the missing end is completed from the germline J gene. The rearrangement joins TRBV30 to TRBJ1-1; 8 bases line up with TRBD1. This CDR3 contains 12 residues. Germline V gives CDR1 GTSNPN, CDR2 SVGIG (reference sequence). The part of the CDR3 DNA that was read is TGTGCTTTGGACAGGGAGGTGTTTGGA. This translates into CALDREVFG. The CDR3 in its entirety is CALDREVFGAFF.

This clone was counted many times. Read coverage stops 3 residues before the CDR3 terminus; the germline J gene supplies the remainder. The chain has TRBV5-1 and TRBJ2-5; TRBD1 aligns across 10 bases. The CDR3 spans 16 residues. The germline gives CDR1 SGHRS, CDR2 YFSETQ. J gave up 1 base and V 3 bases, and 6 bases lay outside the gene matches. The CDR3 protein is CASSSGTGEGQETQYF. The part of the CDR3 DNA that was read is TGCGCCAGCAGCTCCGGGACAGGGGAAGGCCAAGAGACC.

This clone was recorded many times. The CDR3: CKAGLRYGYTF. The CDR3 DNA, read in part, is TGCAAAGCAGGTTTGCGCTATGGC. This chain links TRBV20-1 with TRBJ1-2; D is unclear. The CDR3 end lies 3 residues beyond the end of the read and is filled in from the germline J gene. This CDR3 is 11 amino acids long. Per germline, CDR1 DFQATT and CDR2 SNEGSKA (reference sequence).

In its sample, this clone was seen many times. The read ends 3 residues early relative to the CDR3; the germline J gene fills the gap. This chain connects TRBV5-4 to TRBJ2-3; D possibly corresponds to TRBD2 (5 bases). This CDR3 region has 16 residues. Trimming removed 0 bases from V and 0 bases from J, with 11 bases in between. In germline, CDR1 is SGHNT, CDR2 YYREEE (reference sequence). The sequenced part of the CDR3 DNA is TGTGCCAGCAGCTTGGCTCTCCTAGCTAGCACAGATACG. Translation: CASSLALLASTDT. The CDR3, in full, reads CASSLALLASTDTQYF.

This clone was detected ten times or more. The CDR3 end is not reached by the read, which stops 3 residues before it; the germline J gene fills it in. The rearrangement joins TRBV19 to TRBJ2-1, with 8 bases that match TRBD1. CDR3 length: 15 amino acids. Germline-derived CDR1 and CDR2 are LNHDA and SQIVND (reference sequence). Losses at the gene ends were 3 bases for V and 7 bases for J; bases not matched to a gene: 8. CDR3 DNA, as far as it was read: TGTGCCAGTAGTATTCTTGGGACAGGCCTTAATGAG. Amino acids: CASSILGTGLNE. The whole CDR3 reads CASSILGTGLNEQFF.

Ten or more counts support this clone. The read gets to within 3 residues of the CDR3 end, and the germline J gene fills in the rest. The chain employs TRBV5-4 and TRBJ2-7; D is undetermined. The CDR3 length is 14 residues. Trimming left V 1 base short and J 2 bases short, with 10 bases between. Germline V gene data show CDR1 as SGHNT and CDR2 as YYREEE (reference sequence). The CDR3 is CASSLLSSTYEQYF. The sequenced part of the CDR3 DNA is TGTGCCAGCAGCTTGCTGAGTAGCACCTACGAG.

In its sample, this clone was seen many times. The CDR3 extends 3 residues past the end of the read, so its final part is completed from the germline J gene. This chain connects TRBV2 to TRBJ2-7; TRBD1 matches at 9 bases. The CDR3 consists of 14 residues. CDR1 is SNHLY and CDR2 is FYNNEI in the germline V gene. Germline trimming cut 4 bases from V and 5 bases from J; bases unmatched to any gene: 6. The covered CDR3 bases are TGTGCCAGCAGTGGGCGGGACAGGGCGGACGAG. Its protein is CASSGRDRADE. The entire CDR3 protein reads CASSGRDRADEQYF.

This clone showed up many times. The sequenced fragment ends 3 residues before the CDR3 boundary, so the rest is inferred from the germline J gene. This chain joins TRBV19 and TRBJ1-3, with D perhaps matching TRBD1 (5 bases). Trimming removed 4 bases at V and 0 bases at J, with 13 bases between. In germline, CDR1 is LNHDA, CDR2 SQIVND (reference sequence). This CDR3 contains 16 residues. The CDR3 region is CASSTTRTFSGNTIYF. The DNA read from the CDR3 is TGTGCCAGTAGTACCACTCGGACATTCTCTGGAAACACC.

This clone was seen only a few times. The read ends 3 residues shy of where the CDR3 ends; the end is completed using the germline J gene. The gene calls are TRBV19 and TRBJ1-1; no clear D. V shed 1 base and J shed 4 bases, with 16 bases lying between them. The CDR3 extends over 16 amino acids. The germline V gene has CDR1 LNHDA and CDR2 SQIVND (reference sequence). The sequenced CDR3 bases are TGTGCCAGTAGTATAGCTGTTCGGGTTTCTGGCACTGAA. It translates to CASSIAVRVSGTE. The full CDR3 protein is CASSIAVRVSGTEAFF. Drawing the rest from reference TRBV19 and TRBJ1-1, the complete variable domain is DGGITQSPKYLFRKEGQNVTLSCEQNLNHDAMYWYRQDPGQGLRLIYYSQIVNDFQKGDIAEGYSVSREKKESFPLTVTSAQKNPTAFYLCASSIAVRVSGTEAFFGQGTRLTVV.